A selection of T cell receptor beta chains follows, all from one sample in a study of blood T cell repertoires in COVID-19. TCRdb's table, derived via immunoSEQ multiplex PCR, lists solely in-frame clones and lacks some. The sample has some 170,000 clones, approximately 90% seen once. The specimen was peripheral blood. These receptors came from a woman between 45 and 60 years old with acute or convalescent COVID-19. Each CDR3 is given with its conserved first and last residue. Each record gives: V gene, clone size, J gene, D gene, CDR3 protein, CDR3 DNA. A D gene is named only where the DNA matches it firmly. Where a row states a size, it is once, few, many or the class of an expanded clone; other rows omit it.

TRBV5-1	-	TRBJ2-3	-	CASSSRSRAAGTDTQYF	TGCGCCAGCAGCTCACGATCCAGGGCAGCCGGCACAGATACGCAGTATTTT
TRBV6-4	-	TRBJ2-1	TRBD2	CASSDLAGYEQFF	TGTGCCAGCAGTGACCTAGCGGGGTATGAGCAGTTCTTC
TRBV10-1	once	TRBJ1-1	-	CASSEWGRGGYTEAFF	TGCGCCAGCAGTGAGTGGGGGCGGGGGGGTTACACTGAAGCTTTCTTT
TRBV5-8	-	TRBJ2-1	-	CASSVEYGNSDEQFF	TGTGCCAGCAGTGTGGAGTATGGTAACTCGGATGAGCAGTTCTTC
TRBV3-1/TRBV3-2	-	TRBJ2-4	-	CASSQDTGRNIQYF	TGTGCCAGCAGCCAAGATACAGGTAGAAACATTCAGTACTTC
TRBV6-2/TRBV6-3	-	TRBJ1-1	-	CASSYSDRGTNTEAFF	TGTGCCAGCAGTTACTCCGACCGGGGGACGAACACTGAAGCTTTCTTT
TRBV10-3	-	TRBJ1-1	TRBD1	CAISASEGARTEAFF	TGTGCCATCAGTGCATCCGAGGGGGCGCGCACTGAAGCTTTCTTT
TRBV6-5	-	TRBJ1-2	-	CASSYSPPGGYTF	TGTGCCAGCAGTTATTCTCCCCCGGGAGGCTACACCTTC
TRBV7-9	-	TRBJ1-1	TRBD1	CASSATGGKDTEAFF	TGTGCCAGCAGCGCTACAGGGGGGAAGGACACTGAAGCTTTCTTT
TRBV19	-	TRBJ1-5	-	CASSSQLDQPQHF	TGTGCCAGTAGTTCTCAGTTGGATCAGCCCCAGCATTTT
TRBV11-3	few	TRBJ1-3	-	CASSPSISGNTIYF	TGTGCCAGCAGCCCCAGTATCTCTGGAAACACCATATATTTT
TRBV11-2	-	TRBJ1-1	-	CASSLVIISVMNTEAFF	TGTGCCAGCAGCTTAGTGATAATATCGGTTATGAACACTGAAGCTTTCTTT
TRBV5-1	-	TRBJ2-1	TRBD2	CASSEGLGFNEQFF	TGCGCCAGCAGCGAAGGACTAGGTTTCAATGAGCAGTTCTTC
TRBV5-6	-	TRBJ1-4	-	CASSPTDSSNEKLFF	TGTGCCAGCAGCCCAACGGACAGCTCCAATGAAAAACTGTTTTTT
TRBV6-5	-	TRBJ2-5	-	CASSQGRETQYF	TGTGCCAGCAGTCAGGGTCGAGAGACCCAGTACTTC
TRBV18	few	TRBJ1-2	TRBD1	CASSRTGDYGYTF	TGTGCCAGCTCTAGGACAGGGGACTATGGCTACACCTTC
TRBV10-3	-	TRBJ1-1	TRBD1	CAISADRDTEAFF	TGTGCCATCAGTGCTGACAGGGACACTGAAGCTTTCTTT
TRBV29-1	-	TRBJ1-2	-	CSAGGGDGYTF	TGCAGCGCCGGGGGAGGCGATGGCTACACCTTC
TRBV5-8	few	TRBJ1-4	-	CASSMGGRLNEKLFF	TGTGCCAGCAGTATGGGGGGGAGACTCAATGAAAAACTGTTTTTT
TRBV27	-	TRBJ1-5	-	CASSHGEGNQPQHF	TGTGCCAGCAGCCACGGGGAGGGCAATCAGCCCCAGCATTTT
TRBV14	-	TRBJ1-2	-	CASSQGFSNSPFYGYTF	TGTGCCAGCAGCCAAGGATTCAGTAACAGCCCTTTCTATGGCTACACCTTC
TRBV19	-	TRBJ1-3	-	CASRRSVSGNTIYF	TGTGCCAGTAGAAGGAGCGTCTCTGGAAACACCATATATTTT
TRBV18	-	TRBJ2-3	TRBD2	CASSPPITASGRVDTQYF	TGTGCCAGCTCACCACCGATAACTGCTAGCGGGAGAGTGGATACGCAGTATTTT
TRBV27	-	TRBJ1-1	TRBD1	CASSLSDRGNTEAFF	TGTGCCAGCAGTTTATCCGACAGGGGTAACACTGAAGCTTTCTTT
TRBV18	-	TRBJ2-5	-	CASSPPSETQYF	TGTGCCAGCTCACCACCGTCGGAGACCCAGTACTTC
TRBV7-8	-	TRBJ1-2	-	CASSLDLGSGYTF	TGTGCCAGCAGCTTAGATTTGGGCTCTGGCTACACCTTC
TRBV6-5	-	TRBJ2-7	-	CASSYRGDGFYEQYF	TGTGCCAGCAGTTATCGCGGGGATGGGTTCTACGAGCAGTACTTC
TRBV6-2/TRBV6-3	-	TRBJ1-1	TRBD1	CASSWDRAGNTEAFF	TGTGCCAGCAGTTGGGACAGGGCGGGGAACACTGAAGCTTTCTTT
TRBV7-5	-	TRBJ2-7	-	CVRSLQTTYEQYF	TGTGTCAGAAGCCTACAGACCACCTACGAGCAGTACTTC
TRBV5-6	-	TRBJ2-3	TRBD2	CASSSLAGHTDTQYF	TGTGCCAGCAGCTCACTAGCGGGCCACACAGATACGCAGTATTTT
TRBV18	once	TRBJ2-1	-	CASSWSGTLSYNEQFF	TGTGCCAGCTCCTGGTCCGGGACTCTCTCCTACAATGAGCAGTTCTTC
TRBV5-1	-	TRBJ1-3	-	CASSLGATGSGGNTIYF	TGCGCCAGCAGCTTGGGCGCAACAGGGAGCGGTGGAAACACCATATATTTT
TRBV30	-	TRBJ1-1	TRBD1	CAWRGDSSGGEIF	TGTGCCTGGAGAGGGGACAGCAGCGGAGGGGAAATCTTT
TRBV9	-	TRBJ1-4	-	CASSPRPATNEKLFF	TGTGCCAGCAGCCCGAGGCCGGCAACTAATGAAAAACTGTTTTTT
TRBV5-6	-	TRBJ1-2	-	CASSSGGGYTF	TGTGCCAGCAGCTCCGGAGGGGGCTACACCTTC
TRBV4-3	-	TRBJ1-2	-	CASSQAERSSYGYTF	TGCGCCAGCAGCCAAGCCGAAAGGAGCAGCTATGGCTACACCTTC
TRBV19	-	TRBJ2-7	-	CASSIFPRASEQYF	TGTGCCAGTAGTATCTTTCCTCGTGCTAGTGAGCAGTACTTC
TRBV20-1	-	TRBJ2-5	TRBD2	CSASGWLAGSQETQYF	TGCAGTGCTAGTGGCTGGCTAGCGGGGAGCCAAGAGACCCAGTACTTC
TRBV19	-	TRBJ1-2	TRBD1	CASAGQDIYGYTF	TGTGCCAGTGCCGGACAGGATATCTATGGCTACACCTTC
TRBV3-1/TRBV3-2	-	TRBJ1-4	-	CASSHAQRGEKLFF	TGTGCCAGCAGCCACGCTCAGAGAGGTGAAAAACTGTTTTTT
TRBV27	-	TRBJ1-1	-	CASSFISGLMNTEAFF	TGTGCCAGCAGTTTCATATCAGGCCTCATGAACACTGAAGCTTTCTTT
TRBV19	-	TRBJ1-1	TRBD1	CASSIDHRGWNTEAFF	TGTGCCAGTAGTATAGACCACAGGGGGTGGAACACTGAAGCTTTCTTT